The 14 T cell receptor beta chains reported below all come from one sample, sequenced in a study of blood T cell repertoires in COVID-19. Assay used: immunoSEQ multiplex PCR; TCRdb lists only in-frame clones, some missing. The data show under 400,000 clones, more than 70% seen once. Sequenced: PBMCs or T cells enriched from blood (not recorded which). These receptor sequences come from a man aged 40-50 years in a cohort exposed to, infected with or recovered from COVID-19 (not recorded which).

This clone was seen a handful of times. This sequence joins TRBV5-1 and TRBJ1-6, with TRBD1 identical over 11 bases. V was clipped by 1 base and J by 1 base; unmatched bases: 10. The germline CDR1 and CDR2 sequences are SGHRS and YFSETQ. This CDR3 region has 20 residues. The CDR3 nucleotides are TGCGCCAGCAGCTTGATTTCCGGGACAGGGGGTTATTCCTATAATTCACCCCTCCACTTT. Encoded protein: CASSLISGTGGYSYNSPLHF.

The gene calls are TRBV15 and TRBJ1-1, with D hard to call. V was clipped by 0 bases and J by 2 bases, with 4 bases between them. The CDR3 totals 13 residues. Germline lookup yields CDR1 LNHNV and CDR2 YYDKDF (reference sequence). The CDR3 here is CATSRDVNTEAFF. The CDR3, as DNA: TGTGCCACCAGCAGAGACGTCAACACTGAAGCTTTCTTT.

The chain couples TRBV2 to TRBJ1-2; 7 nucleotides line up with TRBD1. The CDR3 is made up of 13 amino acids. J was trimmed by 4 bases and V by 6 bases; bases with no gene match: 5. Germline V gene sequence: CDR1 SNHLY, CDR2 FYNNEI. The CDR3 region has the DNA TGTGCCAGCAGCGTCCGGGACAGCTATGGCTACACCTTC. Its protein product is CASSVRDSYGYTF.

This chain links TRBV6-5 with TRBJ1-6; possible D gene TRBD1, 6 bases. Germline values: CDR1 MNHEY, CDR2 SVGAGI. The CDR3 runs to 15 residues. Deletions cut 6 bases from V and 3 bases from J, with 12 bases between. CDR3 sequence: CASRPPGHYNSPLHF. In nucleotides, the CDR3 is TGTGCCAGCAGGCCCCCGGGACACTATAATTCACCCCTCCACTTT.

J is TRBJ1-5 and V is TRBV27; TRBD1 agrees at 9 bases. The germline CDR1 and CDR2 sequences are MNHEY and SMNVEV (reference sequence). With V trimmed by 6 bases and J by 11 bases, 11 bases remained unmatched. The CDR3 is made up of 14 amino acids. DNA for the CDR3: TGTGCCAGCAGCGGACAGGGGCCCCGCGGGGCCCAGCATTTT. It encodes CASSGQGPRGAQHF.

The chain recombines TRBV18 with TRBJ2-1, with D tentatively TRBD2 (7 bases). The CDR3 sequence is 16 residues long. V lost 2 bases to trimming and J lost 8 bases, with 19 bases between them. The germline V gene encodes CDR1 KGHSH and CDR2 LQKENI. The CDR3 here is CASSPNRGRVADEQFF. The CDR3 bases are TGTGCCAGCTCACCAAATAGGGGGAGGGTTGCTGATGAGCAGTTCTTC.

The chain carries TRBV20-1 and TRBJ1-5; 9 nucleotides agree with TRBD1. Trimming cost V 3 bases and J 0 bases; bases outside gene matches: 6. Germline V gene sequence: CDR1 DFQATT, CDR2 SNEGSKA (reference sequence). This CDR3 comprises 16 residues. CDR3 protein: CSASRGQGYSNQPQHF. Here the CDR3 DNA reads TGCAGTGCTAGTCGGGGACAGGGATATAGCAATCAGCCCCAGCATTTT.

The chain links TRBV11-2 to TRBJ2-5; no clear D gene. The length of the CDR3 is 13 residues. Trimming shortened V by 5 bases and J by 1 base, and 8 bases separated the two germline ends. The germline CDR1 and CDR2 sequences are SGHAT and FQNNGV. The CDR3 nucleotides are TGTGCCAGCAGCCCAGAGGTCCAAGAGACCCAGTACTTC. Translating it yields CASSPEVQETQYF.

This clone was counted a few times. The rearrangement links TRBV5-1 to TRBJ2-1; 7 bases fit TRBD2. This CDR3 has 14 residues. V was pared by 7 bases and J by 8 bases, with 12 bases of the junction left unmatched. From germline, CDR1 is SGHRS and CDR2 YFSETQ. CDR3 nucleotide sequence: TGCGCCAGCGCGGGGGAGGCTGGGATCGATGAGCAGTTCTTC. This translates into CASAGEAGIDEQFF. Using reference TRBV5-1 and TRBJ2-1 for the parts outside the CDR3, the full variable domain is KAGVTQTPRYLIKTRGQQVTLSCSPISGHRSVSWYQQTPGQGLQFLFEYFSETQRNKGNFPGRFSGRQFSNSRSEMNVSTLELGDSALYLCASAGEAGIDEQFFGPGTRLTVL.

The chain joins TRBV24-1 to TRBJ1-2, with D perhaps TRBD1 (6 bases). V shed 3 bases and J shed 3 bases, with 7 bases lying between them. Germline CDR1 and CDR2: KGHDR and SFDVKD. This CDR3 spans 13 amino acids. CDR3 nucleotides: TGTGCCACCAGTGATCCAGGGGACTATGGCTACACCTTC. This sequence encodes CATSDPGDYGYTF.

This chain joins TRBV7-9 and TRBJ2-1; a possible D gene is TRBD1 (5 bases). This CDR3 contains 17 residues. Germline CDR1 is SEHNR and CDR2 is FQNEAQ (reference sequence). The V end was cut by 3 bases, the J end by 0 bases, with 15 bases between. DNA of the CDR3: TGTGCCAGCAGCTTCCGACAGCCTTTACACTCCTACAATGAGCAGTTCTTC. It yields the protein CASSFRQPLHSYNEQFF.

This clone was seen a handful of times. The rearrangement joins TRBV6-2 or TRBV6-3 to TRBJ2-2; 7 bases map to TRBD1. Per germline, CDR1 MNHEY and CDR2 SVGEGT. V lost 5 bases, J lost 5 bases, and 17 bases stayed unmatched. The CDR3 sequence is 18 residues long. DNA for the CDR3: TGTGCCAGCAGTCCCGTTAAGAACAGGGGCCTTGAGACCGGGGAGCTGTTTTTT. It is translated as CASSPVKNRGLETGELFF.

The sample holds a few counts of this clone. This CDR3 is also generated by other DNA sequences in the sample. This chain uses TRBV5-1 with TRBJ1-1; the D gene is possibly TRBD1 (5 bases). V lost 0 bases and J 0 bases, leaving 9 bases between the germline ends. Germline CDR1 and CDR2: SGHRS and YFSETQ. The CDR3 runs 15 residues. The chain's CDR3 is CASSLGGAMNTEAFF. CDR3 sequence (DNA): TGCGCCAGCAGCTTGGGTGGGGCGATGAACACTGAAGCTTTCTTT.

CDR3 coding DNA: TGTGCCAGCAGTTTAAGGGGTCCCGGCTATGGCTACACCTTC. Its translation: CASSLRGPGYGYTF. The gene calls are TRBV28 and TRBJ1-2, with a possible D match to TRBD1 (5 bases). The CDR3 loop spans 14 amino acids. Between the trimmed V and J ends, which lost 2 bases and 4 bases, there was a span of 11 bases. Germline CDR1 and CDR2: MDHEN and SYDVKM.